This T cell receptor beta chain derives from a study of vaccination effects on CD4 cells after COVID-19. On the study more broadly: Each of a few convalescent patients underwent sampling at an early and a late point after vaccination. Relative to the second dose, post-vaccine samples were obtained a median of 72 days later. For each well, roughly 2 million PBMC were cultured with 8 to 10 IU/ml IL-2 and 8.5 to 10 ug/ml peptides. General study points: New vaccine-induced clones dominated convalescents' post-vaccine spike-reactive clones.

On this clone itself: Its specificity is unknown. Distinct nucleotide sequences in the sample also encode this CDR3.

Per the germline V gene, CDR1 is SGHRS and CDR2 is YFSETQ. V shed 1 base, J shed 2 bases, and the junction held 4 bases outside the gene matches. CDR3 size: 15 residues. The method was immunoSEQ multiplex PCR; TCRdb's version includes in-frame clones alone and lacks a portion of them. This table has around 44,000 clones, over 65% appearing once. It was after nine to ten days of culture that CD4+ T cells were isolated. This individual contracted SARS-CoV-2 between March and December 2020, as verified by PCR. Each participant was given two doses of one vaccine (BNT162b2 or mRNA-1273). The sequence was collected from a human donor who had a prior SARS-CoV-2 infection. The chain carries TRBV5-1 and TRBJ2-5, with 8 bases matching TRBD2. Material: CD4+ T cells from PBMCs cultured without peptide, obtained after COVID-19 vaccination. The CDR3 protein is CASSLSLAGQETQYF. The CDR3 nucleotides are TGCGCCAGCAGCTTGAGCTTAGCGGGGCAAGAGACCCAGTACTTC.